This T cell receptor (beta chain) was identified during a study of shared T cell receptors in the human thymus. Data came from immunoSEQ multiplex PCR; TCRdb stores just in-frame clones and leaves some out. The sample has some 640,000 clones, more than 75% seen once. The CDR3 spans 15 residues. The germline V gene has CDR1 SGHRS and CDR2 YFSETQ. The same specimen was also included in a second study, on human thymus T cells.

V gene TRBV5-1 combines with J gene TRBJ2-5, with TRBD1 matching 8 bases. The last part of the DNA fits TRBJ2-7 better; the J call may be wrong. This receptor was identified in a boy less than two years old with a congenital heart defect. Sequencing input: thymocytes. The CDR3 DNA reads as TGCGCCAGCAGCATCGACCGGGACAGGAACTACGAGCAGTACTTC. It specifies CASSIDRDRNYEQYF.